This T cell receptor (beta chain) was observed in a study of T cell repertoires in cytomegalovirus infection. Study-level information: It can be stated that public TCR beta signatures indicated CMV infection as well as a matching HLA type. Study results and caveats: CMV-specific HLA-C-restricted TCR beta clonotypes dominated the ex vivo response.

A word on this clonotype: Its target is unknown.

TCRdb re-called the reads through MiXCR, storing one row per CDR3 protein. The table has approximately 300,000 distinct CDR3 sequences, 20% to 30% seen once. The CDR3 runs to 13 residues. Losses at the gene ends were 4 bases for V and 4 bases for J; bases not matched to a gene: 0. Germline CDR1 is ENHRY and CDR2 is SYGVKD. The sequence derives from a human donor in good health (CMV status not recorded). Some clones in this sample may be carry-over from other donors' samples. The gene calls are TRBV10-3 and TRBJ1-2, with TRBD1 matching 10 bases. The source was cultured PBMCs, collected from culture after CMV antigen stimulation. CDR3 coding DNA: TGTGCCATCAGTGGACAGGGGGCCTATGGCTACACCTTC. Protein sequence: CAISGQGAYGYTF.